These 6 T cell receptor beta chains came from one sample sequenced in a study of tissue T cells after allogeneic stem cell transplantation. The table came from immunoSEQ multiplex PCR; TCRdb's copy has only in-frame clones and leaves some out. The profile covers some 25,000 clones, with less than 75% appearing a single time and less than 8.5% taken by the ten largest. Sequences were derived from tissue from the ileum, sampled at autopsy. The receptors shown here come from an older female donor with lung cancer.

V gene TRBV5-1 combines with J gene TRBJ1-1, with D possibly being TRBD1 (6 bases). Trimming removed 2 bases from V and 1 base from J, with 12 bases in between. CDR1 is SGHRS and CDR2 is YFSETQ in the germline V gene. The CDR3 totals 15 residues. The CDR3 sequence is CASSFYREENTEAFF. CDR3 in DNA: TGCGCCAGCAGCTTTTACAGGGAAGAGAACACTGAAGCTTTCTTT.

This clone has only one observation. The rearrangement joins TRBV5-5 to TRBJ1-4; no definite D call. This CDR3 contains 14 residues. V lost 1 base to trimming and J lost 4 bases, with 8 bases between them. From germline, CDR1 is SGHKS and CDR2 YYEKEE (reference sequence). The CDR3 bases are TGTGCCAGCAGCTTGACCACAGTTAATGAAAAACTGTTTTTT. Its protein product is CASSLTTVNEKLFF.

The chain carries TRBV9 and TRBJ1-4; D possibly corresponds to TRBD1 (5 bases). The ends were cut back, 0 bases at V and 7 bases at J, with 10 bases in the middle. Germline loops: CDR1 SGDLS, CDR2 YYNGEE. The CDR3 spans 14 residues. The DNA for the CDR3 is TGTGCCAGCAGCGTAGCTGCGGGACCTGAAAAACTGTTTTTT. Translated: CASSVAAGPEKLFF.

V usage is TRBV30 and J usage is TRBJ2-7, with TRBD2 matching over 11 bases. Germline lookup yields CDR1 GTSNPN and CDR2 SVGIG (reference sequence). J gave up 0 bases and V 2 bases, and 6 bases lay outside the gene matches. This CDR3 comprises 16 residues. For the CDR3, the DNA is TGTGCCTGGAGTAGACTAGCGGGACATGGCTCCTACGAGCAGTACTTC. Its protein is CAWSRLAGHGSYEQYF. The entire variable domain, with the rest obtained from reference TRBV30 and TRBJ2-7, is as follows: SQTIHQWPATLVQPVGSPLSLECTVEGTSNPNLYWYRQAAGRGLQLLFYSVGIGQISSEVPQNLSASRPQDRQFILSSKKLLLSDSGFYLCAWSRLAGHGSYEQYFGPGTRLTVT.

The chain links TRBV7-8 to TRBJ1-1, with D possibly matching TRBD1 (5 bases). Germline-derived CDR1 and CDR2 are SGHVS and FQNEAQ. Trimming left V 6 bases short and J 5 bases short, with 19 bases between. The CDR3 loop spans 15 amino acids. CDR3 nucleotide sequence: TGTGCCAGCAGTAGGGACGGGGGGATTTTTACTGAAGCTTTCTTT. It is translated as CASSRDGGIFTEAFF.

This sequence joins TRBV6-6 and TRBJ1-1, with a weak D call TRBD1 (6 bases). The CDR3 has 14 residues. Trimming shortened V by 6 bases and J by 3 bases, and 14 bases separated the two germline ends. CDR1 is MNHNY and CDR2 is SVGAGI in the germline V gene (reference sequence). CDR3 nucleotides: TGTGCCAGCAGCATCAGGGGAACGGACACTGAAGCTTTCTTT. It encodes CASSIRGTDTEAFF.